Presented here are 22 T cell receptor beta chains from one specimen sequenced in a study of T cells after yellow fever vaccination. MiXCR, applied by TCRdb to the 5' RACE reads, yields one record per CDR3 protein. The table records a few hundred thousand distinct CDR3 sequences, less than 20% of them present only once. The input for sequencing was PBMCs, taken 5 to 6 days after the first yellow fever vaccination. These receptors originate from a man between 18 and 35 years old who received the YFV17D yellow fever vaccine.

The V call is TRBV18, the J call TRBJ2-3; D might be TRBD1 (6 bases). This CDR3 comprises 15 residues. CDR1 is KGHSH, CDR2 LQKENI, per germline. Trimming pared 4 bases from V and 3 bases from J, leaving 14 bases between. Here the CDR3 reads CASSLSQGGTDTQYF. The CDR3 region has the DNA TGTGCCAGCTCACTATCACAGGGTGGTACAGATACGCAGTATTTT.

The chain couples TRBV19 to TRBJ2-2; 11 nucleotides match TRBD1. Germline V gene lookup returns CDR1 LNHDA and CDR2 SQIVND (reference sequence). The ends lost 5 bases at V and 5 bases at J; junction bases unmatched: 4. The CDR3 contains 15 residues. Here the CDR3 reads CASSRTGGATGELFF. The CDR3, as DNA: TGTGCCAGTAGTCGGACAGGGGGCGCGACCGGGGAGCTGTTTTTT.

V usage is TRBV4-2 and J usage is TRBJ2-1; 9 nucleotides match TRBD1. CDR1 is LGHNA and CDR2 is YNFKEQ in the germline V gene. The ends lost 5 bases at V and 5 bases at J; junction bases unmatched: 10. There are 16 residues in the CDR3. This chain's CDR3 is CASSTRTGASNNEQFF. The DNA of the CDR3 is TGTGCCAGCAGCACCCGGACAGGGGCTTCCAACAATGAGCAGTTCTTC.

The chain recombines TRBV19 with TRBJ2-3, with D perhaps TRBD2 (5 bases). V lost 8 bases and J lost 0, with 15 bases in between. This CDR3 has 15 residues. CDR1 is LNHDA, CDR2 SQIVND, per germline (reference sequence). In nucleotides, the CDR3 is TGTGCCAGTCAAAGTCGGGGTGCTAGCACAGATACGCAGTATTTT. Protein product: CASQSRGASTDTQYF.

This sequence joins TRBV20-1 and TRBJ2-7; D not certain. The CDR3 loop spans 15 amino acids. The V gene lost 0 bases and the J gene lost 1 base, with 13 bases spanning the gap. From germline, CDR1 is DFQATT and CDR2 SNEGSKA (reference sequence). The DNA for the CDR3 is TGCAGTGCTAGAGATCCAGGCGCTCCTTCCTACGAGCAGTACTTC. Amino acid sequence: CSARDPGAPSYEQYF.

Many counts were recorded for this clonotype. The chain links TRBV5-6 to TRBJ2-1; 9 positions agree with TRBD2. The CDR3 is made up of 15 amino acids. Unmatched junction bases numbered 6, after V lost 4 bases and J lost 4 bases. Germline V gene lookup returns CDR1 SGHDT and CDR2 YYEEEE. CDR3 sequence reads: CASSPRLADYNEQFF. The DNA for the CDR3 is TGTGCCAGCAGCCCAAGACTAGCGGATTACAATGAGCAGTTCTTC.

V is TRBV4-2 and J is TRBJ1-1; D remains ambiguous. Germline V gene lookup returns CDR1 LGHNA and CDR2 YNFKEQ. V lost 1 base, J lost 0 bases, and 9 bases lay in between. The CDR3 length is 15 residues. The CDR3 coding sequence is TGTGCCAGCAGCCAAGTAGACATGTTGAACACTGAAGCTTTCTTT. This encodes CASSQVDMLNTEAFF.

This clonotype was recorded many times. The rearrangement links TRBV7-8 to TRBJ2-2; TRBD2 agrees at 10 bases. CDR1 is SGHVS and CDR2 is FQNEAQ in the germline V gene. CDR3 size: 19 residues. V lost 4 bases and J lost 4; bases outside the gene matches: 15. DNA of the CDR3: TGTGCCAGCAGCTCCGGACTAGCGGCGGAGGTGGGAGGCACCGGGGAGCTGTTTTTT. As protein: CASSSGLAAEVGGTGELFF.

This clonotype was seen at least ten times. This rearrangement joins TRBV7-2 to TRBJ2-1; D is ambiguous. Germline V gives CDR1 SGHTA, CDR2 FQGNSA. V gave up 4 bases and J gave up 6 bases, with 7 bases separating them. The CDR3 has 12 residues. The CDR3: CASSSPPNEQFF. The DNA of the CDR3 is TGTGCCAGCAGCTCCCCTCCCAATGAGCAGTTCTTC.

A few counts support this clonotype. This rearrangement joins TRBV12-3 or TRBV12-4 to TRBJ1-3; the D gene is possibly TRBD1 (6 bases). The V end was cut by 3 bases, the J end by 9 bases, with 15 bases between. This CDR3 is 14 amino acids long. The CDR3 DNA follows: TGTGCCAGCAGTTTGAGTGCGCAGGGGTCCACCATATATTTT. Protein sequence: CASSLSAQGSTIYF.

This clonotype showed up just a few times. The chain's CDR3 is CATSERDIGGEQFF. The DNA of the CDR3 is TGTGCCACCAGTGAAAGGGACATCGGGGGTGAGCAGTTCTTC. The chain links TRBV24-1 to TRBJ2-1; the D call may be TRBD1 or TRBD2 (6 bases each). The CDR3 covers 14 residues. Germline lookup yields CDR1 KGHDR and CDR2 SFDVKD. V dropped 4 bases and J dropped 9 bases, with 15 bases sitting between them.

This clonotype was counted a few times. The V call is TRBV4-1, the J call TRBJ2-6, with D perhaps matching TRBD2 (5 bases). Germline values: CDR1 MGHRA, CDR2 YSYEKL. The V and J ends lost 3 bases and 1 base respectively, with 7 bases between them. The CDR3 has 15 residues. The CDR3 loop reads CASSHAGSGANVLTF. CDR3 bases: TGCGCCAGCAGCCATGCGGGTTCTGGGGCCAACGTCCTGACTTTC.

The chain is built from TRBV4-2 and TRBJ1-2; D remains ambiguous. CDR1 and CDR2 (germline): LGHNA, YNFKEQ. CDR3 length: 13 residues. Between the trimmed V and J ends, which lost 1 base and 4 bases, there was a span of 7 bases. The CDR3 loop reads CASSQVELYGYTF. The CDR3 DNA follows: TGTGCCAGCAGCCAAGTCGAACTCTATGGCTACACCTTC.

The rearrangement links TRBV11-1 to TRBJ2-7, with D hard to call. The CDR3 sequence is 12 residues long. V lost 5 bases to trimming and J lost 2 bases, with 7 bases between them. Germline V gene sequence: CDR1 SGHAT, CDR2 FQDESV (reference sequence). The CDR3 sequence: CASSEQPYEQYV. The DNA of the CDR3 is TGTGCCAGCAGCGAGCAACCCTACGAGCAGTACGTC.

This clonotype was recorded a few times. This chain connects TRBV5-1 to TRBJ2-3, with 9 bases aligning to TRBD1. V lost 3 bases, J lost 3 bases, and 2 bases stayed unmatched. CDR3 size: 14 residues. Germline assignment: CDR1 SGHRS and CDR2 YFSETQ. The CDR3 coding sequence is TGCGCCAGCAGCTGGGACAGGGTTACAGATACGCAGTATTTT. It is translated as CASSWDRVTDTQYF.

This clonotype showed up many times. The gene calls are TRBV7-9 and TRBJ2-7; 9 nucleotides line up with TRBD1. With 5 bases clipped from V and 5 bases from J, the junction kept 4 bases outside the gene matches. This CDR3 has 13 residues. Germline CDR1 is SEHNR and CDR2 is FQNEAQ (reference sequence). Written as DNA, the CDR3 is TGTGCCAGCAGCGGCCGGGACAGGGACGAGCAGTACGTC. Translating gives CASSGRDRDEQYV.

This clonotype has more than one count but fewer than ten. This chain uses TRBV10-3 with TRBJ1-1; TRBD1 is a possible D gene (5 bases). This CDR3 is 13 amino acids long. Germline CDR1 and CDR2: ENHRY and SYGVKD. Trimming removed 11 bases from V and 5 bases from J, with 18 bases in between. The CDR3 spells CALMVREGTEAFF. Written as DNA, the CDR3 is TGTGCCCTAATGGTCAGGGAAGGGACTGAAGCTTTCTTT.

This clonotype was recorded at least ten times. The J gene is TRBJ2-3, the V gene TRBV4-3; 7 bases are shared with TRBD2. The CDR3 has 16 amino acids. V trimming: 1 base; J trimming: 3 bases; junction bases outside the gene matches: 7. Looked up from germline, CDR1 is LGHNA and CDR2 is YSLEER. CDR3 in amino acids: CASSQGVTGGTDTQYF. CDR3 nucleotides: TGCGCCAGCAGCCAAGGAGTGACGGGGGGTACAGATACGCAGTATTTT.

This clonotype showed up just a few times. This chain joins TRBV12-3 or TRBV12-4 and TRBJ2-1, with a weak D call TRBD2 (7 bases). The CDR3 has 12 amino acids. The CDR3 here is CALGGANNEQFF. CDR3 in DNA: TGTGCTCTAGGGGGGGCTAACAATGAGCAGTTCTTC.

V gene TRBV10-3 combines with J gene TRBJ2-5, with D perhaps being TRBD1 or TRBD2 (5 bases each). Trimming removed 3 bases from V and 2 bases from J, with 10 bases in between. The CDR3 length is 14 residues. CDR1 and CDR2 (germline): ENHRY, SYGVKD. CDR3 nucleotides: TGTGCCATCAGTGACGGGACGGCACAAGAGACCCAGTACTTC. Protein product: CAISDGTAQETQYF.

The chain uses TRBV29-1 and TRBJ1-1; 7 bases are shared with TRBD1. CDR3 size: 13 residues. The ends lost 7 bases at V and 0 bases at J; junction bases unmatched: 5. Germline V gene lookup returns CDR1 SQVTM and CDR2 ANQGSEA. The CDR3 nucleotides read TGCAGCGCTACGGGACAGCTGAACACTGAAGCTTTCTTT. This codes for CSATGQLNTEAFF.

A few counts support this clonotype. The rearrangement links TRBV24-1 to TRBJ1-4, with 7 bases matching TRBD1. The germline CDR1 and CDR2 sequences are KGHDR and SFDVKD. After removal of 4 bases from V and 3 bases from J, the junction contained 4 bases not matched to a gene. The CDR3 covers 15 residues. The CDR3, as DNA: TGTGCCACCAGTGACCCGGGACAGCCTAATGAAAAACTGTTTTTT. It codes for CATSDPGQPNEKLFF.